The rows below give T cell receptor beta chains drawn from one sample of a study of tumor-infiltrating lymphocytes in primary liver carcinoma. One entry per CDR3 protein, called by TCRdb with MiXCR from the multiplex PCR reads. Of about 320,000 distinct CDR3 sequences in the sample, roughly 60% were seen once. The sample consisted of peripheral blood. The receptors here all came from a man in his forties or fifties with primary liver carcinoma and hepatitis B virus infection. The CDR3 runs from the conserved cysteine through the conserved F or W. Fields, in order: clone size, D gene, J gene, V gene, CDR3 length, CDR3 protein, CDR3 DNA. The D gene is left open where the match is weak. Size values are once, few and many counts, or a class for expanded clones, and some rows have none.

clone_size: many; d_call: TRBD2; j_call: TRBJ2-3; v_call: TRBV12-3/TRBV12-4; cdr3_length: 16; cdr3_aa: CASSSGTSVSTDTQYF; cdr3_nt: TGTGCCAGCAGTTCTGGGACTAGCGTTAGCACAGATACGCAGTATTTT
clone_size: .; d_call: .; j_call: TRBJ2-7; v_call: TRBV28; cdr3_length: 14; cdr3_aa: CASSRTAASYEQYF; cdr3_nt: TGTGCCAGCAGTCGGACAGCTGCCTCCTACGAGCAGTACTTC
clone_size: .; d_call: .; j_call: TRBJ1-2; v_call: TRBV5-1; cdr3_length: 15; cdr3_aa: CANSLEVSGRRGYTF; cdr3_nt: TGCGCCAACAGCTTGGAAGTATCAGGGAGAAGGGGCTACACCTTC
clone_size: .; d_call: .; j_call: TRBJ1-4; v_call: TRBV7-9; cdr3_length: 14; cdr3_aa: CTSSPPGGAEKLFF; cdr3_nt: TGTACCAGCAGCCCCCCCGGAGGGGCGGAAAAACTGTTTTTT
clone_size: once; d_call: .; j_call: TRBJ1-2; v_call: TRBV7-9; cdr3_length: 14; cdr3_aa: CASSLTSPYYGYTF; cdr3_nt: TGTGCCAGCAGCTTGACCTCACCTTACTATGGCTACACCTTC
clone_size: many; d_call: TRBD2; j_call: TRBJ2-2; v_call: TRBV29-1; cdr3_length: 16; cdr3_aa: CSVGGPGAGLTGELFF; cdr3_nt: TGCAGCGTTGGCGGTCCCGGAGCGGGACTTACCGGGGAGCTGTTTTTT
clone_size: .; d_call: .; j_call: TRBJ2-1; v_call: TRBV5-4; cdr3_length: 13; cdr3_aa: CASSNSWGNEQFF; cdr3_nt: TGTGCCAGCAGCAACAGTTGGGGCAATGAGCAGTTCTTC
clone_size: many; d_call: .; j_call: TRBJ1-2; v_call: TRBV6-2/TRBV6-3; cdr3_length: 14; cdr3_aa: CASSYSRDNYGYTF; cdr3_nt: TGTGCCAGCAGTTACTCGAGGGACAACTATGGCTACACCTTC
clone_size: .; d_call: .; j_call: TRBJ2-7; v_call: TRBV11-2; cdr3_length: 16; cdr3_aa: CASTMQSGALFDEQYF; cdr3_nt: TGTGCCAGCACCATGCAATCCGGGGCTTTATTCGACGAGCAGTACTTC
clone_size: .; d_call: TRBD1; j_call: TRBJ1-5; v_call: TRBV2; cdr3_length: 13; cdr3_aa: CASSRQGGQPQHF; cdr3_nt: TGTGCCAGCAGTCGACAGGGAGGTCAGCCCCAGCATTTT
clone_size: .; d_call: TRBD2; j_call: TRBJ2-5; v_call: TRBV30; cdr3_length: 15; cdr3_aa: CAWSASGLAGETQYF; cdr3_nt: TGTGCCTGGAGTGCATCCGGGCTAGCGGGCGAGACCCAGTACTTC
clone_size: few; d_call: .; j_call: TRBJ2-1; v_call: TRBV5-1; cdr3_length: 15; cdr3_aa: CASMIGPSGYNEQFF; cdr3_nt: TGCGCCAGCATGATTGGTCCTTCAGGCTACAATGAGCAGTTCTTC
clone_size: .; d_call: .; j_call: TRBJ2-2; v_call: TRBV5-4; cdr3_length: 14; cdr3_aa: CASGLGQGLGELFF; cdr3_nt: TGTGCCAGCGGCTTGGGCCAGGGGCTGGGGGAGCTGTTTTTT
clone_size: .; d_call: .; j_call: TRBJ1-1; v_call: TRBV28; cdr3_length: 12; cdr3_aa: CASTTGNTEAFF; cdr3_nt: TGTGCCAGCACCACAGGGAACACTGAAGCTTTCTTT
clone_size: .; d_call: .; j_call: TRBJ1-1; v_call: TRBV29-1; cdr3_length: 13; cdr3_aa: CSVDPPGFTEASF; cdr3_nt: TGCAGCGTTGATCCGCCAGGTTTCACTGAAGCGTCCTTT
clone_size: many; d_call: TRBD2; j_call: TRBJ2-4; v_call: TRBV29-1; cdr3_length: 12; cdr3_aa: CSVEGGGVDQYF; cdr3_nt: TGCAGCGTTGAAGGGGGAGGGGTAGATCAGTACTTC
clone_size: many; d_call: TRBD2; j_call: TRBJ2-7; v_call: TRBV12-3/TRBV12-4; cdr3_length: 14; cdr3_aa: CASSPAGVRNEQYF; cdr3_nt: TGTGCCAGCAGTCCAGCGGGAGTAAGGAACGAGCAGTACTTC
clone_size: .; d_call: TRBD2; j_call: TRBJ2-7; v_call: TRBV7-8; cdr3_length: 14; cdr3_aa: CASSFGTSAYEQYF; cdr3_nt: TGTGCCAGCAGCTTCGGGACTAGCGCCTACGAGCAGTACTTC
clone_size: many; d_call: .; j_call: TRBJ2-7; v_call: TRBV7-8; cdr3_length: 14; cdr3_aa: CASSSTELSYEQYF; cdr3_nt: TGTGCCAGCAGCTCGACAGAATTATCCTACGAGCAGTACTTC
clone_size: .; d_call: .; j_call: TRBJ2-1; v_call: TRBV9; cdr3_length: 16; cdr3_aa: CASSVRGHRNYNEQFF; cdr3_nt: TGTGCCAGCAGCGTTCGGGGGCATAGGAACTACAATGAGCAGTTCTTC
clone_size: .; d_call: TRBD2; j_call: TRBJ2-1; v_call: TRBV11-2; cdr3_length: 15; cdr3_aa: CTSSSGTSGYNEQFF; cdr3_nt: TGTACCAGCAGCTCCGGGACTAGCGGATACAACGAGCAGTTCTTC